This T cell receptor (beta chain) was identified in a study of monozygotic twins with inflammatory bowel disease. Overall study findings and caveats: IBD-affected twins scored below their healthy co-twins in TCRbeta diversity (inverse Simpson). Among twins, concordant and discordant pairs did not differ in repertoire similarity, possibly from limited power.

Germline values: CDR1 SEHNR, CDR2 FQNEAQ (reference sequence). The CDR3 spans 16 residues. Whole blood served as the source of total RNA, and no T cell sorting took place. Regarding this clonotype: Its antigen is unidentified.

Per sample, reverse transcription was split into eight reactions. TCRdb reworked the 5' RACE reads into one entry per CDR3 protein, no DNA. The table lists a few hundred thousand distinct CDR3 sequences. Sequences were obtained from blood. The chain has TRBV7-9 and TRBJ2-3; TCRdb designates TRBD1, a call that cannot be tested without DNA. The TCR comes from a human donor with ulcerative colitis or Crohn's disease, or a healthy co-twin of an affected twin (not recorded which). CDR3 region: CASSPPYTETVHAQYF.